The 19 T cell receptor beta chains in this list originate from one sample, sequenced in a study of T cells in Graves' hyperthyroidism and ophthalmopathy. Amplified regions were TCR beta CDR3 sequences from RNA transcripts. The HTBI primer set drove a first-round RT-PCR of the TCR CDR3. Using its own MiXCR run on the multiplex PCR reads, TCRdb lists one record per CDR3 protein. This sample has nearly 750,000 distinct CDR3 sequences, with 30% to 40% found just once. Sequenced input: blood. The receptors stem from a woman aged 40 to 49 with Graves' hyperthyroidism.

In this sample, this clonotype turned up a few times. The chain carries TRBV4-3 and TRBJ1-6; D is uncertain. V lost 2 bases and J 6 bases, leaving 11 bases between the germline ends. Germline V gives CDR1 LGHNA, CDR2 YSLEER. The CDR3 runs 15 residues. CDR3 sequence: CASSQPVKGNSPLHF. In DNA, the CDR3 is TGCGCCAGCAGCCAACCGGTGAAGGGTAATTCACCCCTCCACTTT.

The chain is built from TRBV10-3 and TRBJ2-6; tentative D call: TRBD1 (5 bases). The CDR3 sequence is 15 residues long. Trimming stripped 3 bases from V and 4 bases from J, with 10 bases between. Germline-derived CDR1 and CDR2 are ENHRY and SYGVKD. This CDR3 is CAISEQVQGANVLTF. For the CDR3, the DNA is TGTGCCATCAGTGAACAGGTTCAGGGGGCCAACGTCCTGACTTTC.

This clonotype was seen once. The V gene is TRBV10-3, the J gene TRBJ2-2; 7 bases are shared with TRBD2. From germline, CDR1 is ENHRY and CDR2 SYGVKD. Germline trimming cut 6 bases from V and 7 bases from J; bases unmatched to any gene: 8. This CDR3 has 14 amino acids. The CDR3 DNA reads as TGTGCCATCAGACCGACTAGCTCATACGGGGAGCTGTTTTTT. Residues: CAIRPTSSYGELFF.

This clonotype occurred many times. The chain is built from TRBV7-2 and TRBJ2-7, with D maybe TRBD2 (5 bases). The CDR3 runs 12 residues. Germline CDR1 is SGHTA and CDR2 is FQGNSA. V shed 5 bases and J shed 2 bases, with 7 bases lying between them. The CDR3 loop is CASSAGTYEQYF. The CDR3 region has the DNA TGTGCCAGCAGCGCCGGGACCTACGAGCAGTACTTC.

Only a few counts were recorded for this clonotype. The rearrangement joins TRBV7-9 to TRBJ1-2, with TRBD1 as a possible D gene (5 bases). The CDR3 contains 15 residues. Trimming cost V 3 bases and J 4 bases, with 15 bases left between them. Per germline, CDR1 SEHNR and CDR2 FQNEAQ (reference sequence). The CDR3 protein is CASSLGPGHPYGYTF. CDR3 nucleotides: TGTGCCAGCAGCTTGGGACCCGGGCATCCCTATGGCTACACCTTC.

This clonotype was observed a few times. V gene TRBV4-3 combines with J gene TRBJ1-4; 7 nucleotides align to TRBD1. CDR3 length equals 15 residues. With 4 bases clipped from V and 5 bases from J, the junction kept 7 bases outside the gene matches. The germline CDR1 and CDR2 sequences are LGHNA and YSLEER. The CDR3 reads CASSLGRGSNEKLFF. In DNA form, the CDR3 reads TGCGCCAGCAGCCTGGGCAGGGGGTCGAATGAAAAACTGTTTTTT.

There are many counts of this clonotype. V usage is TRBV20-1 and J usage is TRBJ2-7; D might be TRBD1 (6 bases). The germline gives CDR1 DFQATT, CDR2 SNEGSKA (reference sequence). V shed 6 bases and J shed 3 bases, with 21 bases lying between them. The CDR3 is 15 amino acids. The CDR3 coding sequence is TGCAGTGCGGACTCCGGACAGAGCGGAGACTACGAGCAGTACTTC. Its translation is CSADSGQSGDYEQYF.

This clonotype occurred many times. The chain recombines TRBV7-9 with TRBJ1-1, with D possibly matching TRBD1 (6 bases). Germline V gives CDR1 SEHNR, CDR2 FQNEAQ (reference sequence). This CDR3 is 14 amino acids long. The V and J ends lost 6 bases and 4 bases respectively, with 15 bases between them. The CDR3 nucleotides read TGTGCCAGCAGAGCCACAGGGACCCCCACTGAAGCTTTCTTT. Translated: CASRATGTPTEAFF.

This clonotype was seen repeatedly, ten times or more. The J gene is TRBJ1-2, the V gene TRBV10-3, with D possibly matching TRBD1 (5 bases). Germline V CDR1 and CDR2: ENHRY, SYGVKD. Trimming removed 0 bases from V and 5 bases from J, with 13 bases in between. The CDR3 spans 15 residues. CDR3 amino acids: CAISESKSGLYGYTF. DNA for the CDR3: TGTGCCATCAGTGAGTCGAAATCGGGGCTATATGGCTACACCTTC.

This clonotype has a single count. Being one base from a much bigger clone, this may be a read error. V is TRBV5-6 and J is TRBJ1-1; D perhaps matches TRBD1 (5 bases). Germline V CDR1 and CDR2: SGHDT, YYEEEE. V was cut by 6 bases and J by 7 bases, with 16 bases left in between. This CDR3 region has 13 residues. CDR3 DNA: TGTGCCAGCAACTCCGGGGCAGAGGATGAAGCTTTCTTT. Its protein product is CASNSGAEDEAFF.

This clonotype was seen at least ten times. This sequence joins TRBV5-4 and TRBJ1-3; 7 nucleotides agree with TRBD1. V lost 4 bases, J lost 2 bases, and 0 bases stayed unmatched. CDR1 is SGHNT and CDR2 is YYREEE in the germline V gene (reference sequence). The CDR3 is 13 residues long. CDR3 in amino acids: CASSGTAGNTIYF. CDR3 DNA sequence: TGTGCCAGCAGCGGGACAGCTGGAAACACCATATATTTT.

This clonotype showed up many times. The chain uses TRBV10-3 and TRBJ2-7, with 8 bases that match TRBD1. The length of the CDR3 is 18 residues. Germline lookup yields CDR1 ENHRY and CDR2 SYGVKD. The V and J ends lost 4 bases and 4 bases, in that order; junction bases with no gene match: 18. CDR3 sequence: CAISGGQGHRDPGYEQYF. Written as DNA, the CDR3 is TGTGCCATCAGTGGTGGACAGGGCCATCGGGACCCAGGATACGAGCAGTACTTC.

Many counts were recorded for this clonotype. The chain links TRBV7-2 to TRBJ2-7; 13 bases align to TRBD2. V dropped 4 bases and J dropped 3; count of bases not matched to a gene: 6. Germline V lookup: CDR1 SGHTA, CDR2 FQGNSA. The CDR3 runs 16 residues. In DNA, the CDR3 is TGTGCCAGCAGCTCAAAGGGACTAGCGGGGCACTACGAGCAGTACTTC. It translates to CASSSKGLAGHYEQYF.

The chain is built from TRBV25-1 and TRBJ1-5; a possible D gene is TRBD1 (5 bases). This CDR3 comprises 15 residues. V lost 6 bases, J lost 7 bases, and 19 bases lay in between. Per germline, CDR1 MGHDK and CDR2 SYGVNS. The CDR3 nucleotides are TGTGCCAGCAGCCCCCTGGGGGGTCCCCAGCAGCCCCAGCATTTT. Translation gives CASSPLGGPQQPQHF.

This clonotype appeared a single time. A much bigger clone sits one base away, suggesting this may be a read error. The chain has TRBV9 and TRBJ2-6, with D perhaps TRBD1 or TRBD2 (5 bases each). This CDR3 comprises 18 residues. CDR1 and CDR2 from the germline V gene are SGDLS and YYNGEE. The germline V and J ends were trimmed by 0 bases and 2 bases, with 15 bases remaining between them. CDR3 nucleotides: TGTGCCAGCAGCGTAGCTGGGGCACAGAGGGCTGGGGCCAACGTCCTGACTTTC. Its protein product is CASSVAGAQRAGANVLTF.

This clonotype came up many times. The rearrangement joins TRBV9 to TRBJ2-7, with 7 positions matching TRBD1. V trimming: 3 bases; J trimming: 6 bases; junction bases outside the gene matches: 9. The length of the CDR3 is 14 residues. Germline V lookup: CDR1 SGDLS, CDR2 YYNGEE. DNA for the CDR3: TGTGCCAGCAGCGGGGAACCCTCAGGGGGCGAGCAGTACTTC. Translation gives CASSGEPSGGEQYF.

This clonotype came up many times. This rearrangement joins TRBV7-8 to TRBJ1-2; D is uncertain. The V end was cut by 2 bases, the J end by 6 bases, with 10 bases between. This CDR3 has 13 amino acids. CDR1 is SGHVS and CDR2 is FQNEAQ in the germline V gene. As DNA, the CDR3 is TGTGCCAGCAGCTTAAGTCCGGCGGATGGCTACACCTTC. It encodes CASSLSPADGYTF.

This clonotype has more than one count but fewer than ten. The V and J genes are TRBV5-1 and TRBJ1-1, with TRBD1 as a possible D gene (5 bases). This CDR3 region has 16 residues. Between the trimmed V and J ends, which lost 7 bases and 0 bases, there was a span of 19 bases. Germline V lookup: CDR1 SGHRS, CDR2 YFSETQ. DNA for the CDR3: TGCGCCAGCTTACCCGGGACGGGCTTCATGAACACTGAAGCTTTCTTT. Protein: CASLPGTGFMNTEAFF. Using reference TRBV5-1 and TRBJ1-1 for the parts outside the CDR3, the full variable domain is KAGVTQTPRYLIKTRGQQVTLSCSPISGHRSVSWYQQTPGQGLQFLFEYFSETQRNKGNFPGRFSGRQFSNSRSEMNVSTLELGDSALYLCASLPGTGFMNTEAFFGQGTRLTVV.

In this sample, this clonotype turned up a few times. The chain couples TRBV7-2 to TRBJ2-5; TRBD2 might be the D (5 bases). Germline V gene sequence: CDR1 SGHTA, CDR2 FQGNSA. The CDR3 is 15 amino acids. V lost 3 bases and J lost 1, with 12 bases in between. The CDR3 coding sequence is TGTGCCAGCAGCTTTGGTGGCGGGTTCCAAGAGACCCAGTACTTC. Translating gives CASSFGGGFQETQYF.